A single sample is the source of the 14 T cell receptor beta chains below, sequenced in a study of shared clonotypes between healthy human individuals. Using immunoSEQ multiplex PCR, the repertoire was profiled, and TCRdb retains in-frame clones only, with some absent. Of a few million clones in the sample, 90% to 95% were seen once. The sequencing sample was made of naive CD4+ T cells sorted from blood. The subset here: CD45RA+ positively selected. Source of these receptors: a man younger than 35 in good health.

The CDR3 DNA reads TGTGCCAGCAGTGCGCGGTCCCAAGAGACCCAGTACTTC. Protein sequence: CASSARSQETQYF. The chain combines TRBV2 with TRBJ2-5; no definite D call. The CDR3 covers 13 residues. The germline gives CDR1 SNHLY, CDR2 FYNNEI. V was cut by 4 bases and J by 1 base, with 7 bases left in between.

The CDR3 bases are TGTGCCAGTAGTATCGTGGCTAGCGGGGGGACCAACACCGGGGAGCTGTTTTTT. Its translation is CASSIVASGGTNTGELFF. V gene TRBV19 combines with J gene TRBJ2-2, with 11 positions matching TRBD2. The CDR3 contains 18 residues. Germline V CDR1 and CDR2: LNHDA, SQIVND (reference sequence). The V segment lost 3 bases and the J segment 2 bases; nucleotides outside the gene matches: 8.

CDR3 sequence: CASSYERYEQYF. The DNA of the CDR3 is TGTGCCAGCAGTTATGAGCGCTACGAGCAGTACTTC. The V gene is TRBV6-6, the J gene TRBJ2-7; D uncertain. V lost 3 bases and J lost 3, with 6 bases in between. This CDR3 has 12 amino acids. The germline V gene has CDR1 MNHNY and CDR2 SVGAGI (reference sequence).

The chain carries TRBV25-1 and TRBJ1-6; weak D call: TRBD1 (6 bases). V lost 2 bases and J 8 bases, leaving 19 bases between the germline ends. Germline-derived CDR1 and CDR2 are MGHDK and SYGVNS. This CDR3 spans 17 amino acids. The CDR3 region is CASSELTFGGGDSPLHF. The CDR3 region has the DNA TGTGCCAGCAGTGAACTCACCTTCGGGGGGGGCGATTCACCCCTCCACTTT.

This clone was observed a single time. The chain combines TRBV30 with TRBJ2-4; 10 nucleotides match TRBD2. V shed 0 bases, J shed 5 bases, and the junction held 7 bases outside the gene matches. The germline V gene encodes CDR1 GTSNPN and CDR2 SVGIG (reference sequence). The CDR3 has 16 residues. The DNA for the CDR3 is TGTGCCTGGAGTGTGCGGCTAGCGGGAGAGCAAAACATTCAGTACTTC. Its protein is CAWSVRLAGEQNIQYF.

This chain connects TRBV9 to TRBJ1-2; TRBD1 is a possible D gene (6 bases). The CDR3 contains 15 residues. Trimming cost V 0 bases and J 7 bases, with 16 bases left between them. Germline V gives CDR1 SGDLS, CDR2 YYNGEE. Here the CDR3 reads CASSVAGTGYIGYTF. CDR3 bases: TGTGCCAGCAGCGTAGCCGGCACAGGGTACATTGGCTACACCTTC. The full variable domain, with the rest looked up from reference TRBV9 and TRBJ1-2, is DSGVTQTPKHLITATGQRVTLRCSPRSGDLSVYWYQQSLDQGLQFLIQYYNGEERAKGNILERFSAQQFPDLHSELNLSSLELGDSALYFCASSVAGTGYIGYTFGSGTRLTVV.

This clone showed up just once. The gene calls are TRBV11-3 and TRBJ2-3, with 8 bases aligning to TRBD2. Germline loops: CDR1 SGHNT, CDR2 YENEEA. V trimming: 4 bases; J trimming: 6 bases; junction bases outside the gene matches: 6. The length of the CDR3 is 14 residues. The chain's CDR3 is CASSSGTSEDTQYF. The CDR3 bases are TGTGCCAGCAGCTCCGGGACTAGTGAGGATACGCAGTATTTT. The full variable domain, rest sourced from reference TRBV11-3 and TRBJ2-3, is EAGVVQSPRYKIIEKKQPVAFWCNPISGHNTLYWYLQNLGQGPELLIRYENEEAVDDSQLPKDRFSAERLKGVDSTLKIQPAELGDSAVYLCASSSGTSEDTQYFGPGTRLTVL.

V usage is TRBV6-1 and J usage is TRBJ2-7; D not certain. Germline-derived CDR1 and CDR2 are MNHNS and SASEGT. The V gene lost 8 bases and the J gene lost 3 bases, with 11 bases spanning the gap. CDR3 length: 12 amino acids. CDR3: CASGGEVYEQYF. DNA of the CDR3: TGTGCCAGCGGCGGTGAGGTCTACGAGCAGTACTTC.

J is TRBJ1-4 and V is TRBV11-2, with 10 bases that match TRBD1. The CDR3 loop spans 14 amino acids. V dropped 5 bases and J dropped 7; count of bases not matched to a gene: 4. CDR1 SGHAT and CDR2 FQNNGV come from the germline V gene. The DNA of the CDR3 is TGTGCCAGCAGCCGACAGGGGGCCCGTGAAAAACTGTTTTTT. It is translated as CASSRQGAREKLFF.

The CDR3 DNA follows: TGTGCCAGCAGCCGGGCTAATGAAAAACTGTTTTTT. The encoded protein is CASSRANEKLFF. The chain uses TRBV5-4 and TRBJ1-4; D is undetermined. V gave up 4 bases and J gave up 3 bases, with 4 bases separating them. The germline V gene encodes CDR1 SGHNT and CDR2 YYREEE (reference sequence). The CDR3 is 12 residues long.

The V gene is TRBV10-3, the J gene TRBJ1-2, with a tentative D call TRBD1 (6 bases). With 8 bases removed from V and 2 bases from J, the gap between germline ends came to 12 bases. Germline lookup yields CDR1 ENHRY and CDR2 SYGVKD. This CDR3 is 13 amino acids long. The DNA of the CDR3 is TGTGCCATCCAGCGGACAGCCAACTATGGCTACACCTTC. Protein product: CAIQRTANYGYTF.

The chain recombines TRBV21-1 with TRBJ2-7; TRBD2 is the table's D call and was not checked against the DNA. TRBV21-1 is a known pseudogene. The CDR3 length is 15 residues. CDR3 sequence: CASSKGDGLVLEQYF. The CDR3 DNA sequence: TGTGCCAGCAGCAAAGGGGATGGACTAGTACTCGAGCAGTACTTC.

Concerning this clone: Other DNA sequences in this specimen translate into the identical CDR3. The V gene is TRBV18, the J gene TRBJ2-3; D not resolved. The CDR3 totals 13 residues. The germline V gene encodes CDR1 KGHSH and CDR2 LQKENI. V was trimmed by 2 bases and J by 0 bases, leaving 3 bases between them. The CDR3 DNA reads TGTGCCAGCTCACCAGTTAGCACAGATACGCAGTATTTT. It encodes CASSPVSTDTQYF.

The chain uses TRBV6-1 and TRBJ2-2; possibly TRBD1 for D (6 bases). V was cut by 10 bases and J by 2 bases, with 14 bases left in between. Germline-derived CDR1 and CDR2 are MNHNS and SASEGT. This CDR3 is built from 14 residues. The DNA of the CDR3 is TGTGCCACCTCCCGGACAGATAACACCGGGGAGCTGTTTTTT. Translated: CATSRTDNTGELFF.